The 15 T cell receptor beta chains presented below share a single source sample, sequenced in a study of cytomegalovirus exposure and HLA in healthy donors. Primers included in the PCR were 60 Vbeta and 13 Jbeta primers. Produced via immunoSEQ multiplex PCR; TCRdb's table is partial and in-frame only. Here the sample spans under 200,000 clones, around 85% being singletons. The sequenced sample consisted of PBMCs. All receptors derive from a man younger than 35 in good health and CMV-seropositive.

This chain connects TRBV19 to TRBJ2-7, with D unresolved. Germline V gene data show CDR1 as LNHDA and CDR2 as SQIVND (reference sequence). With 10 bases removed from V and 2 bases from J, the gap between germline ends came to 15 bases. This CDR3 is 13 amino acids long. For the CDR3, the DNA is TGTGCCACCGTTGGGCCGGAAACCTACGAGCAGTACTTC. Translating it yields CATVGPETYEQYF.

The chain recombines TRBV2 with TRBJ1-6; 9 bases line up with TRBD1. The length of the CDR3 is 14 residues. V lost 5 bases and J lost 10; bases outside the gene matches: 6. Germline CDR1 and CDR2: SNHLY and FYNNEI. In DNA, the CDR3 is TGTGCCAGCAGTTGGACAGGGGACGAATCACCCCTCCACTTT. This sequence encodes CASSWTGDESPLHF.

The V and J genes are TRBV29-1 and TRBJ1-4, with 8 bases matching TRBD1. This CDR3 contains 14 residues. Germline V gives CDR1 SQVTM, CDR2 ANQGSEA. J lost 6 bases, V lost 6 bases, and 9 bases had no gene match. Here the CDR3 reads CSVYRTGSDEKLFF. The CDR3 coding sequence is TGCAGCGTCTACCGGACAGGGTCCGATGAAAAACTGTTTTTT. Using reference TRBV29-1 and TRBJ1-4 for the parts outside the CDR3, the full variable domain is SAVISQKPSRDICQRGTSLTIQCQVDSQVTMMFWYRQQPGQSLTLIATANQGSEATYESGFVIDKFPISRPNLTFSTLTVSNMSPEDSSIYLCSVYRTGSDEKLFFGSGTQLSVL.

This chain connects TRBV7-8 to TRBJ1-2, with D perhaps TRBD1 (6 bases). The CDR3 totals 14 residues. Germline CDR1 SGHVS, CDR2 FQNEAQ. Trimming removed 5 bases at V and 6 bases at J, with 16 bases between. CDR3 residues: CASSLDRRLDGYTF. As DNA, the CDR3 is TGTGCCAGCAGCCTCGACAGGAGGCTGGATGGCTACACCTTC.

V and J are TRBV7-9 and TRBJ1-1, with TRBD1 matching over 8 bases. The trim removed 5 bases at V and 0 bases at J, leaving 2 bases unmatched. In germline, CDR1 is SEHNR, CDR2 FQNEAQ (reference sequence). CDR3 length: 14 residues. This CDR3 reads CASSHRGLNTEAFF. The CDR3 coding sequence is TGTGCCAGCAGCCACAGGGGGTTGAACACTGAAGCTTTCTTT.

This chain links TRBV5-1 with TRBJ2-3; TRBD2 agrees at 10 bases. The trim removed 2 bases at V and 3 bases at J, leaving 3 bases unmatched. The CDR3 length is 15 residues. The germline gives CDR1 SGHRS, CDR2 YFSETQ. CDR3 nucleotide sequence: TGCGCCAGCAGCTTACTAGCGGGGTATACAGATACGCAGTATTTT. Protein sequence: CASSLLAGYTDTQYF.

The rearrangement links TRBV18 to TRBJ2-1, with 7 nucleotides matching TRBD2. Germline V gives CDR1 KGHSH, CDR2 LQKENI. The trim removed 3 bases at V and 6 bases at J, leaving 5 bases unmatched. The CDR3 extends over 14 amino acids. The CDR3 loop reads CASSPGLSPNEQFF. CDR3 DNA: TGTGCCAGCTCACCGGGACTATCCCCCAATGAGCAGTTCTTC.

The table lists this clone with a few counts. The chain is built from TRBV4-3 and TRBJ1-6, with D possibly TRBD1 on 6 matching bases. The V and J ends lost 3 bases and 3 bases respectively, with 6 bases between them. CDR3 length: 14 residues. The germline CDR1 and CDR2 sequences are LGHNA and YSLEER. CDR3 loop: CASSQDSYNSPLHF. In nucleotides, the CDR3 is TGCGCCAGCAGCCAGGACAGCTATAATTCACCCCTCCACTTT.

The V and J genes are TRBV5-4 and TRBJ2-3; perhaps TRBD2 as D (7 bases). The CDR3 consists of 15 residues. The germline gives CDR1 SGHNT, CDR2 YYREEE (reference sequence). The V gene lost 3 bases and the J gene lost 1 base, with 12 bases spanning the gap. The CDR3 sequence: CASSSSGGRTDTQYF. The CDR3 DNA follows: TGTGCCAGCAGCTCCTCCGGGGGGCGCACAGATACGCAGTATTTT.

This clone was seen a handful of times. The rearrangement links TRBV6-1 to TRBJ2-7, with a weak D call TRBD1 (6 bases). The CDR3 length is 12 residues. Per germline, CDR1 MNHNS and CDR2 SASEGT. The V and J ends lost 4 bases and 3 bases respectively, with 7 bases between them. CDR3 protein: CASSVDSYEQYF. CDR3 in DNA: TGTGCCAGCAGTGTGGACAGCTACGAGCAGTACTTC.

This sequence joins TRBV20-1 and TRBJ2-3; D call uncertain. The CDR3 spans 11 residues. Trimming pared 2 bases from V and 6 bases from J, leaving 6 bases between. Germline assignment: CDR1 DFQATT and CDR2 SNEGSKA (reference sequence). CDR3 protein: CSARTSDTQYF. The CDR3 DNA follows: TGCAGTGCTAGAACTTCGGATACGCAGTATTTT.

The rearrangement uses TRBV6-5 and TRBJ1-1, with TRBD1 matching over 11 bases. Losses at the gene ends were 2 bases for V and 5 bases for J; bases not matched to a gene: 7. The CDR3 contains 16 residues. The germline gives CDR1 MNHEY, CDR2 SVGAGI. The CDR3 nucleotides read TGTGCCAGCAGTTACCGGGACAGGGGGGTTGGGACTGAAGCTTTCTTT. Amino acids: CASSYRDRGVGTEAFF.

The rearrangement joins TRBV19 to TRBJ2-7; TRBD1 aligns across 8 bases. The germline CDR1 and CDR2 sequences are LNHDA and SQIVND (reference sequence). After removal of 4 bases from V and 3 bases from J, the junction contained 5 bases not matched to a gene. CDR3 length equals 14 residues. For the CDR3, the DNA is TGTGCCAGTAGTACCACAGGGGGAATCTACGAGCAGTACTTC. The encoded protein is CASSTTGGIYEQYF.

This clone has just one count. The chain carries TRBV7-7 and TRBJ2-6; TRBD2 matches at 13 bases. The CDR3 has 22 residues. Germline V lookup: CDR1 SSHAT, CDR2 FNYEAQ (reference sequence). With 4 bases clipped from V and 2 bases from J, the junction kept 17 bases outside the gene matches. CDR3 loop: CASSSLPEDTSGGAPGANVLTF. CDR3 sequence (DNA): TGTGCCAGCAGCTCCTTACCGGAGGACACTAGCGGGGGGGCTCCTGGGGCCAACGTCCTGACTTTC.

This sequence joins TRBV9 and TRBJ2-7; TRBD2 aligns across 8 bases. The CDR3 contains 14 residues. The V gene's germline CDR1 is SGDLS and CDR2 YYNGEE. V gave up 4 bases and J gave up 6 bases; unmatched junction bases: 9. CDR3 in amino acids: CASSLFGGAGEQYF. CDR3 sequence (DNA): TGTGCCAGCAGCCTCTTCGGGGGGGCTGGCGAGCAGTACTTC.